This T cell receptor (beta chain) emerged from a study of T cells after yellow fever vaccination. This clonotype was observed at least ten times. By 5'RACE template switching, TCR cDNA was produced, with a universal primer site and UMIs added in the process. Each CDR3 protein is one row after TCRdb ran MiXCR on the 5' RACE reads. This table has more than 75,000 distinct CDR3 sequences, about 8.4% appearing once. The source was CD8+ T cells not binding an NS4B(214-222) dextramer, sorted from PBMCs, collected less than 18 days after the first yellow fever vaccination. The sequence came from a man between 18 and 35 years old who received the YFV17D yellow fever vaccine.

As DNA, the CDR3 is TGTGCCAGCAATGGGGTGGCCCTCCATCAGCCCCAGCATTTT. It is translated as CASNGVALHQPQHF. The genes are TRBV6-2 or TRBV6-3 and TRBJ1-5; D is uncertain. The germline V and J ends were trimmed by 7 bases and 5 bases, with 15 bases remaining between them. The CDR3 extends over 14 amino acids. Germline assignment: CDR1 MNHEY and CDR2 SVGEGT.